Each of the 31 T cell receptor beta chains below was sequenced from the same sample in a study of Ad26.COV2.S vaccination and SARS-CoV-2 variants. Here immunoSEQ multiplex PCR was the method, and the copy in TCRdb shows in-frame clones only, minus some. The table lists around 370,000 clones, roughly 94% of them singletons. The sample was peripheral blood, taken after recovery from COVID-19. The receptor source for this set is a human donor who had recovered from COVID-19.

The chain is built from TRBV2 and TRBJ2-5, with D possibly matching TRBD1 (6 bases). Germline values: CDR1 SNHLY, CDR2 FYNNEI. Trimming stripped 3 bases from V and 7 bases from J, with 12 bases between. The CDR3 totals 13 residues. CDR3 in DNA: TGTGCCAGCAGTGACAGGGGATACGTGACCCAGTACTTC. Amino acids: CASSDRGYVTQYF.

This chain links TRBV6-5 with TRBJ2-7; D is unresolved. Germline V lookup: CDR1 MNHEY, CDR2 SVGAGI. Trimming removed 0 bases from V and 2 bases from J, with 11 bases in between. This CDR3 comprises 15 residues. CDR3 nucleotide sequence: TGTGCCAGCAGTTACTCGGGTGACGGAACCTACGAGCAGTACTTC. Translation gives CASSYSGDGTYEQYF.

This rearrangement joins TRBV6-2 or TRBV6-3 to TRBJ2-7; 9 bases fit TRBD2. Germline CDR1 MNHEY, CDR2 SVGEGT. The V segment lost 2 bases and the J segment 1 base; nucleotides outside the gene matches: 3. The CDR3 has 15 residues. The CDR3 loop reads CASSYGAGGSYEQYF. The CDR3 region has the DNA TGTGCCAGCAGTTACGGGGCGGGAGGGTCCTACGAGCAGTACTTC.

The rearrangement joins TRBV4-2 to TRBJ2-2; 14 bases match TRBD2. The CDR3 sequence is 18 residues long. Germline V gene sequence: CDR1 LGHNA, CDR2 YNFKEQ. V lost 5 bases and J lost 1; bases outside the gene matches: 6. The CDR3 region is CASSSLGLAGVNTGELFF. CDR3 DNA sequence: TGTGCCAGCAGCTCCTTGGGACTAGCGGGGGTGAACACCGGGGAGCTGTTTTTT.

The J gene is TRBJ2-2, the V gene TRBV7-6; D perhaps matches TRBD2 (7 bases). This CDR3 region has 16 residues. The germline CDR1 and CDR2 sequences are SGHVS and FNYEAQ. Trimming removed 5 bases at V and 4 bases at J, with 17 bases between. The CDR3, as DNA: TGTGCCAGCAGCCCCGTGGGGGGGCGCATCACCGGGGAGCTGTTTTTT. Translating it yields CASSPVGGRITGELFF.

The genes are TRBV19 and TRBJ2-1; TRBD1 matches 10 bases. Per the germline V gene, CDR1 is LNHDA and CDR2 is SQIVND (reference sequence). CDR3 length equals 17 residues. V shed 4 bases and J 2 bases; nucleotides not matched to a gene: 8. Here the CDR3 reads CASSTAGQGIAYNEQFF. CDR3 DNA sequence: TGTGCCAGTAGTACCGCGGGACAGGGGATCGCCTACAATGAGCAGTTCTTC.

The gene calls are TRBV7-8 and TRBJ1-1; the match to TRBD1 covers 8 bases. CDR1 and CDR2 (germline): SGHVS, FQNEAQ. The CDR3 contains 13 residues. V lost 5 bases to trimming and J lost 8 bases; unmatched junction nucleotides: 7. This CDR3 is CASSSTGGSEAFF. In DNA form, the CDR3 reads TGTGCCAGCAGCAGTACAGGGGGTTCCGAAGCTTTCTTT.

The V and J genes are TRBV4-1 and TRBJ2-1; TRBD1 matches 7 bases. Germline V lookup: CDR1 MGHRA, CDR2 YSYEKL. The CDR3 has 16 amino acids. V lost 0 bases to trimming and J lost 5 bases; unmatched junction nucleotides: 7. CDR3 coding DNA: TGCGCCAGCAGCCAAGATGGGGACAGCCGCAACAATGAGCAGTTCTTC. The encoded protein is CASSQDGDSRNNEQFF.

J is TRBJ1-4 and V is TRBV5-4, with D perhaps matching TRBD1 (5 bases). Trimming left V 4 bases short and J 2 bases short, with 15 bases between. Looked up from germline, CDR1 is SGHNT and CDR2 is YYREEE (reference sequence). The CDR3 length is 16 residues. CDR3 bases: TGTGCCAGCAGCACCGTGGGGGGAACGACTAATGAAAAACTGTTTTTT. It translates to CASSTVGGTTNEKLFF.

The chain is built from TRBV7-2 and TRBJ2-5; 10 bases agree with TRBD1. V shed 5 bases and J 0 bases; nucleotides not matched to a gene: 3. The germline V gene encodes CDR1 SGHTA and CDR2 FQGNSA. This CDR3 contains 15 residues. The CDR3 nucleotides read TGTGCCAGCAGCCCGGGACAGGGGTACCAAGAGACCCAGTACTTC. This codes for CASSPGQGYQETQYF.

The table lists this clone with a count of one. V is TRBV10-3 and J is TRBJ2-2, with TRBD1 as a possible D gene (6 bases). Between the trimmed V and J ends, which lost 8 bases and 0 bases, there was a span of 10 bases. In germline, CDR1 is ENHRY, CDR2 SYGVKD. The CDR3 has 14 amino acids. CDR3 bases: TGTGCCATCGCAGGGGAAGCGAACACCGGGGAGCTGTTTTTT. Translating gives CAIAGEANTGELFF.

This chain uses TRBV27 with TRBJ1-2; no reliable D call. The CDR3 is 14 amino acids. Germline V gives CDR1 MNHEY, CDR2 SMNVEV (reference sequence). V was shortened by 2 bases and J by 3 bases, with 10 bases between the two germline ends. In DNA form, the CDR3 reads TGTGCCAGCAGTTTAGGGCCCAGAGACTATGGCTACACCTTC. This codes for CASSLGPRDYGYTF.

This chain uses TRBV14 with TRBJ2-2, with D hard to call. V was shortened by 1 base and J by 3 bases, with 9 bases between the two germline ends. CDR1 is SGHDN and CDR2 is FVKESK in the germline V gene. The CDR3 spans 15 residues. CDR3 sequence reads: CASSQVPGYTGELFF. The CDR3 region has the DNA TGTGCCAGCAGCCAAGTCCCCGGATACACCGGGGAGCTGTTTTTT.

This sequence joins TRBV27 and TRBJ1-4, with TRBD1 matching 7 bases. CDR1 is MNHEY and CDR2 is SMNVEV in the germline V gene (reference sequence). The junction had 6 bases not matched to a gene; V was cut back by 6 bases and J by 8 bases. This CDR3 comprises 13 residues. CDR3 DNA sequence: TGTGCCAGCAGACTGAGGGGGCTCGAAAAACTGTTTTTT. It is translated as CASRLRGLEKLFF. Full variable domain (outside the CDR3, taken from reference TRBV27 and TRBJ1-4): EAQVTQNPRYLITVTGKKLTVTCSQNMNHEYMSWYRQDPGLGLRQIYYSMNVEVTDKGDVPEGYKVSRKEKRNFPLILESPSPNQTSLYFCASRLRGLEKLFFGSGTQLSVL.

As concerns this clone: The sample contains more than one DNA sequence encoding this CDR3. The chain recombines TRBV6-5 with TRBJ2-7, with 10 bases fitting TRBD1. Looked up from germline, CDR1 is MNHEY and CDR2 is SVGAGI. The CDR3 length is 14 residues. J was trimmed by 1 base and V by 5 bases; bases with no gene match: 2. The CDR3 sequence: CASSPGQGSYEQYF. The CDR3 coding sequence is TGTGCCAGCAGTCCGGGACAGGGGTCCTACGAGCAGTACTTC.

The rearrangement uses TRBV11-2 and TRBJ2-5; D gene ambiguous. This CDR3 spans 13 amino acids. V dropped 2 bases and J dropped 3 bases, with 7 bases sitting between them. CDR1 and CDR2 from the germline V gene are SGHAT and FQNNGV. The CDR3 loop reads CASSLSQKETQYF. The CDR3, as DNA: TGTGCCAGCAGCTTAAGTCAAAAAGAGACCCAGTACTTC.

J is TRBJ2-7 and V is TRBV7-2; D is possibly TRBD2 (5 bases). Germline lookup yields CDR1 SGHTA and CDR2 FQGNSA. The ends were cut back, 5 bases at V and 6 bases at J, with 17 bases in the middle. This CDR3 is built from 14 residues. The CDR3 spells CASSNLAQIFEQYF. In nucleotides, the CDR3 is TGTGCCAGCAGCAATCTAGCCCAGATCTTCGAGCAGTACTTC.

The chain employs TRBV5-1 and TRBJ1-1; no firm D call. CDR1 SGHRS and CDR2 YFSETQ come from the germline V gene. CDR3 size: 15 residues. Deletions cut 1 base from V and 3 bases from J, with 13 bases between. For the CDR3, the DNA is TGCGCCAGCAGCTTGAAGGGCGAGGTCGACACTGAAGCTTTCTTT. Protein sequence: CASSLKGEVDTEAFF.

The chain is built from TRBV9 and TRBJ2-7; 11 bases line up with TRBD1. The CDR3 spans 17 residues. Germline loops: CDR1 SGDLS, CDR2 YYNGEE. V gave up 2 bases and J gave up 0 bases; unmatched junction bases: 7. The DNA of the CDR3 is TGTGCCAGCAGCGTCTCCGGGACAGGGGGGAGCTCCTACGAGCAGTACTTC. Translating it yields CASSVSGTGGSSYEQYF.

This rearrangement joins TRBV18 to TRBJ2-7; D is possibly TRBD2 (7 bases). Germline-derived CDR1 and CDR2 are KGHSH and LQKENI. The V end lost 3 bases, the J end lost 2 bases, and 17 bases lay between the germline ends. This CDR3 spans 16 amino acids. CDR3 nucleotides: TGTGCCAGCTCACCGGAGGGCGGGGGCCAAACCTACGAGCAGTACTTC. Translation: CASSPEGGGQTYEQYF.

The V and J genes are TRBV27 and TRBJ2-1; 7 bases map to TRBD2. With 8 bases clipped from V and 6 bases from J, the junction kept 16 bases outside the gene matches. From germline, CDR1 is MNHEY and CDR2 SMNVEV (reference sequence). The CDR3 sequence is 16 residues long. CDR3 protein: CASGPPLGDYSNEQFF. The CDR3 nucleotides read TGTGCCAGCGGTCCCCCGTTGGGGGACTACAGCAATGAGCAGTTCTTC.

CDR3 sequence (DNA): TGCGCCAGCAGTGAGTCAGGCAGGGTTGGGGAGCAGTTCTTC. Translating it yields CASSESGRVGEQFF. The chain recombines TRBV10-1 with TRBJ2-1; D might be TRBD1 (5 bases). This CDR3 region has 14 residues. The V gene lost 0 bases and the J gene lost 10 bases, with 13 bases spanning the gap. The germline V gene has CDR1 WNHNN and CDR2 SYGVQD (reference sequence).

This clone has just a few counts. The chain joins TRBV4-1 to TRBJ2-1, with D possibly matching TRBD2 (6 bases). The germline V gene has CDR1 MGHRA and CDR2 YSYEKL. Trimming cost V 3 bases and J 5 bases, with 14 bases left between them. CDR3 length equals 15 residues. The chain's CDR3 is CASSQDLAVNNEQFF. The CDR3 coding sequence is TGCGCCAGCAGCCAGGACTTAGCGGTGAACAATGAGCAGTTCTTC.

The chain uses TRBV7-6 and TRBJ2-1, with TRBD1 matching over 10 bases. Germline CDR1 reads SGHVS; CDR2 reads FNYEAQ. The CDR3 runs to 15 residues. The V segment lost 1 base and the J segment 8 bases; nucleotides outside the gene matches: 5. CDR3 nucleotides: TGTGCCAGCAGCTTAGTGGGGACAGGGGATCATGAGCAGTTCTTC. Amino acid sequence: CASSLVGTGDHEQFF.

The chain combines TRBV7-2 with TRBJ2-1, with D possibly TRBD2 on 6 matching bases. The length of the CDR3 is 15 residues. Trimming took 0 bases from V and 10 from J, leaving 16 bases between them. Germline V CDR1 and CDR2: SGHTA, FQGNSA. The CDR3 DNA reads TGTGCCAGCAGCTTAGCGCCCTCCCAGGCGGGGGAGCAGTTCTTC. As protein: CASSLAPSQAGEQFF.

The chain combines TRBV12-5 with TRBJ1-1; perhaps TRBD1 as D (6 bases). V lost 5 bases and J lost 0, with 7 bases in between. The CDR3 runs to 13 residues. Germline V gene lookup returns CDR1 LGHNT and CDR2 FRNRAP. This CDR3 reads CASGDRLNTEAFF. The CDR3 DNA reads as TGTGCTAGTGGTGACAGGCTGAACACTGAAGCTTTCTTT.

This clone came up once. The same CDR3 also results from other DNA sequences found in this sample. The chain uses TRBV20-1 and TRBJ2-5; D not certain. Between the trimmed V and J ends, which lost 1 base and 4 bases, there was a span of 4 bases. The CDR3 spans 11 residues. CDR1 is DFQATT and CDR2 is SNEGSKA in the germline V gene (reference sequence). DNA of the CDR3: TGCAGTGCTAGAGTAGGAGAGACCCAGTACTTC. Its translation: CSARVGETQYF.

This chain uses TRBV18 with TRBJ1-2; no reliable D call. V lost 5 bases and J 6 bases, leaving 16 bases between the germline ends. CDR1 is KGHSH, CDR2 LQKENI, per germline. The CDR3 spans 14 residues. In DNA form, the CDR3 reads TGTGCCAGCTCAAAGGAGGCGACTAGCCATGGCTACACCTTC. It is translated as CASSKEATSHGYTF.

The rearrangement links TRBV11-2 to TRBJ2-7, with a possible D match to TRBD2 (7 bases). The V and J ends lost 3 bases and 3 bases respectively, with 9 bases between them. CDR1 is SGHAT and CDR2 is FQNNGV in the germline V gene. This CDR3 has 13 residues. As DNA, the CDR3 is TGTGCCAGCAGCTTGCGGGGGCGCTACGAGCAGTACTTC. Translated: CASSLRGRYEQYF.

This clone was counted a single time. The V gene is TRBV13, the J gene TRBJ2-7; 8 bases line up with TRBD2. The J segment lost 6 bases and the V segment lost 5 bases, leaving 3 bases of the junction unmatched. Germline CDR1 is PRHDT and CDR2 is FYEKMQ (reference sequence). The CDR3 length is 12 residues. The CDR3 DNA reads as TGTGCCAGCAGCGGGGCGGGGGGCGAGCAGTACTTC. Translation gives CASSGAGGEQYF.

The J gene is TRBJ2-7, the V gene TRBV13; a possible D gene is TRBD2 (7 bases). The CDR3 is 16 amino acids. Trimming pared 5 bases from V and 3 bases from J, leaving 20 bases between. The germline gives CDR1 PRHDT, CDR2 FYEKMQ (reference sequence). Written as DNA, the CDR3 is TGTGCCAGCAGCCAGGGGCGGGGGCCTATTATCTACGAGCAGTACTTC. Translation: CASSQGRGPIIYEQYF.